These 26 T cell receptor beta chains were sequenced from one sample in a study of a mutant IDH1 vaccine in newly diagnosed glioma. Sequenced by immunoSEQ multiplex PCR; TCRdb stores in-frame clones only, minus some. This table holds around 99,000 clones, around 80% found once. Regarding time point: baseline, week 1 (first vaccination visit). The treatment denotes: pre-vaccination baseline after standard-of-care therapy. Sequenced material: PBMCs, taken from a glioma patient treated with radiotherapy, temozolomide or both. Every receptor here comes from a man aged 40-49 years with glioma.

The chain is built from TRBV10-3 and TRBJ1-5, with TRBD1 matching 8 bases. Germline lookup yields CDR1 ENHRY and CDR2 SYGVKD. Trimming cost V 0 bases and J 2 bases; bases outside gene matches: 0. This CDR3 is built from 15 residues. CDR3 nucleotide sequence: TGTGCCATCAGTGAGTCACAGGGGGGCAATCAGCCCCAGCATTTT. Its translation: CAISESQGGNQPQHF.

V gene TRBV5-4 combines with J gene TRBJ2-2; 10 bases are a match to TRBD2. V trimming: 0 bases; J trimming: 7 bases; junction bases outside the gene matches: 6. CDR1 is SGHNT, CDR2 YYREEE, per germline (reference sequence). This CDR3 is 16 amino acids long. CDR3 DNA sequence: TGTGCCAGCAGCTTGGAAGCGGGAGGGCCAGGCGGGGAGCTGTTTTTT. It translates to CASSLEAGGPGGELFF.

The rearrangement links TRBV9 to TRBJ1-1, with no clear D. CDR1 SGDLS and CDR2 YYNGEE come from the germline V gene. Trimming left V 0 bases short and J 1 base short, with 10 bases between. The CDR3 extends over 15 amino acids. CDR3 nucleotide sequence: TGTGCCAGCAGCGTAGGCGGTTACTCGAACACTGAAGCTTTCTTT. Amino acids: CASSVGGYSNTEAFF. Complete variable domain (other parts from reference TRBV9 and TRBJ1-1): DSGVTQTPKHLITATGQRVTLRCSPRSGDLSVYWYQQSLDQGLQFLIQYYNGEERAKGNILERFSAQQFPDLHSELNLSSLELGDSALYFCASSVGGYSNTEAFFGQGTRLTVV.

CDR3 protein: CATSEGYQETQYF. The CDR3 nucleotides read TGTGCCACCAGCGAGGGGTACCAAGAGACCCAGTACTTC. The chain recombines TRBV15 with TRBJ2-5; TRBD1 or TRBD2 may be the D gene (5 bases each). Germline V gene lookup returns CDR1 LNHNV and CDR2 YYDKDF (reference sequence). This CDR3 contains 13 residues. V lost 5 bases to trimming and J lost 0 bases, with 7 bases between them. The variable domain in full, with the rest retrieved from reference TRBV15 and TRBJ2-5, is DAMVIQNPRYQVTQFGKPVTLSCSQTLNHNVMYWYQQKSSQAPKLLFHYYDKDFNNEADTPDNFQSRRPNTSFCFLDIRSPGLGDTAMYLCATSEGYQETQYFGPGTRLLVL.

This chain joins TRBV27 and TRBJ2-5, with 7 bases lining up with TRBD2. Germline loops: CDR1 MNHEY, CDR2 SMNVEV (reference sequence). The V gene end was trimmed by 5 bases and the J gene end by 4 bases; junction bases not matched to a gene: 7. The CDR3 length is 14 residues. The CDR3 loop is CASSPRGVRETQYF. The CDR3 DNA follows: TGTGCCAGCAGTCCCCGGGGGGTCCGAGAGACCCAGTACTTC.

V is TRBV5-1 and J is TRBJ1-2, with TRBD1 matching over 10 bases. The germline V gene encodes CDR1 SGHRS and CDR2 YFSETQ. The CDR3 has 15 amino acids. The J segment lost 3 bases and the V segment lost 4 bases, leaving 6 bases of the junction unmatched. As DNA, the CDR3 is TGCGCCAGCAGCCTAACGACAGGGGGCGACTATGGCTACACCTTC. Its translation is CASSLTTGGDYGYTF. Full variable domain (outside the CDR3, taken from reference TRBV5-1 and TRBJ1-2): KAGVTQTPRYLIKTRGQQVTLSCSPISGHRSVSWYQQTPGQGLQFLFEYFSETQRNKGNFPGRFSGRQFSNSRSEMNVSTLELGDSALYLCASSLTTGGDYGYTFGSGTRLTVV.

The rearrangement links TRBV7-9 to TRBJ2-1, with TRBD2 matching 9 bases. Germline V lookup: CDR1 SEHNR, CDR2 FQNEAQ (reference sequence). The CDR3 runs 16 residues. Unmatched junction bases numbered 12, after V lost 5 bases and J lost 7 bases. The CDR3 loop is CASSTPLAGGPNEQFF. In DNA, the CDR3 is TGTGCCAGCAGCACACCGCTTGCGGGAGGGCCAAATGAGCAGTTCTTC.

This clone appeared a few times. The rearrangement joins TRBV7-8 to TRBJ1-6; D is unresolved. The CDR3 has 12 amino acids. V was pared by 4 bases and J by 14 bases, with 12 bases between. The V gene's germline CDR1 is SGHVS and CDR2 FQNEAQ. The CDR3, as DNA: TGTGCCAGCAGCTCTAAAGTCGGGACCCTCCACTTT. Translation: CASSSKVGTLHF.

This sequence joins TRBV4-3 and TRBJ2-7, with D hard to call. Germline CDR1 LGHNA, CDR2 YSLEER. The CDR3 loop spans 13 amino acids. V lost 0 bases to trimming and J lost 6 bases, with 9 bases between them. DNA of the CDR3: TGCGCCAGCAGCCAAGATTCAGTCTCCGAGCAGTACTTC. Protein sequence: CASSQDSVSEQYF.

V and J are TRBV7-2 and TRBJ2-3; a weak D match, TRBD1 (5 bases). This CDR3 has 16 residues. Germline values: CDR1 SGHTA, CDR2 FQGNSA. V was clipped by 2 bases and J by 5 bases, with 17 bases between them. CDR3 amino acids: CASSLITAQGQDTQYF. DNA for the CDR3: TGTGCCAGCAGCTTAATTACTGCGCAGGGTCAAGATACGCAGTATTTT. The whole variable domain, filled in from reference TRBV7-2 and TRBJ2-3, reads GAGVSQSPSNKVTEKGKDVELRCDPISGHTALYWYRQSLGQGLEFLIYFQGNSAPDKSGLPSDRFSAERTGGSVSTLTIQRTQQEDSAVYLCASSLITAQGQDTQYFGPGTRLTVL.

This rearrangement joins TRBV5-6 to TRBJ1-2; no definite D call. The germline V and J ends were trimmed by 5 bases and 1 base, with 12 bases remaining between them. Germline V lookup: CDR1 SGHDT, CDR2 YYEEEE. CDR3 size: 14 residues. The CDR3 spells CASRIGAVNYGYTF. The CDR3 coding sequence is TGTGCCAGCAGAATAGGTGCAGTTAACTATGGCTACACCTTC.

The J gene is TRBJ2-3, the V gene TRBV5-5, with D uncertain. The CDR3 totals 11 residues. Germline CDR1 SGHKS, CDR2 YYEKEE (reference sequence). Deletions cut 4 bases from V and 3 bases from J, with 3 bases between. In DNA, the CDR3 is TGTGCCAGCAGCAAAACAGATACGCAGTATTTT. As protein: CASSKTDTQYF. Combining the CDR3 with reference TRBV5-5 and TRBJ2-3 gives the whole variable domain DAGVTQSPTHLIKTRGQQVTLRCSPISGHKSVSWYQQVLGQGPQFIFQYYEKEERGRGNFPDRFSARQFPNYSSELNVNALLLGDSALYLCASSKTDTQYFGPGTRLTVL.

The chain combines TRBV5-6 with TRBJ2-3; maybe TRBD1 (6 bases). Germline CDR1 and CDR2: SGHDT and YYEEEE. Trimming pared 6 bases from V and 2 bases from J, leaving 19 bases between. This CDR3 region has 16 residues. As DNA, the CDR3 is TGTGCCAGCACCGACTACAGGGAACCCCTCACAGATACGCAGTATTTT. Translated: CASTDYREPLTDTQYF.

The J gene is TRBJ2-1, the V gene TRBV5-1; 7 bases map to TRBD1. V was pared by 4 bases and J by 4 bases, with 2 bases of the junction left unmatched. The CDR3 spans 13 residues. Germline assignment: CDR1 SGHRS and CDR2 YFSETQ. The DNA for the CDR3 is TGCGCCAGCAGCCCACAGGGGTACAATGAGCAGTTCTTC. Translation: CASSPQGYNEQFF.

The chain joins TRBV10-3 to TRBJ2-7, with 8 nucleotides matching TRBD1. There are 14 residues in the CDR3. Germline V CDR1 and CDR2: ENHRY, SYGVKD. The J segment lost 6 bases and the V segment lost 4 bases, leaving 8 bases of the junction unmatched. The CDR3: CAISGGTGVFEQYF. As DNA, the CDR3 is TGTGCCATCAGTGGGGGGACAGGAGTCTTCGAGCAGTACTTC.

The CDR3 DNA follows: TGTGCCAGTACCCACTGGGGGAAGGGCAATCAGCCCCAGCATTTT. This gives the protein CASTHWGKGNQPQHF. This rearrangement joins TRBV19 to TRBJ1-5, with a tentative D call TRBD1 (5 bases). The germline gives CDR1 LNHDA, CDR2 SQIVND (reference sequence). V shed 7 bases and J shed 2 bases, with 15 bases lying between them. CDR3 length: 15 amino acids. Using reference TRBV19 and TRBJ1-5 for the parts outside the CDR3, the full variable domain is DGGITQSPKYLFRKEGQNVTLSCEQNLNHDAMYWYRQDPGQGLRLIYYSQIVNDFQKGDIAEGYSVSREKKESFPLTVTSAQKNPTAFYLCASTHWGKGNQPQHFGDGTRLSIL.

V is TRBV11-2 and J is TRBJ2-5; tentatively, D is TRBD1 (5 bases). Trimming removed 1 base at V and 7 bases at J, with 10 bases between. This CDR3 has 13 amino acids. Per the germline V gene, CDR1 is SGHAT and CDR2 is FQNNGV. CDR3: CASSLGGQGTQYF. The CDR3 region has the DNA TGTGCCAGCAGCTTAGGGGGTCAGGGGACCCAGTACTTC.

The V gene is TRBV9, the J gene TRBJ1-5; a weak D match, TRBD1 (6 bases). Germline CDR1 SGDLS, CDR2 YYNGEE. This CDR3 has 15 residues. V lost 4 bases and J lost 4, with 15 bases in between. The CDR3 DNA reads as TGTGCCAGCAGCCCGGGACACCAGGAGAATCAGCCCCAGCATTTT. It specifies CASSPGHQENQPQHF.

The sample holds a few counts of this clone. The rearrangement uses TRBV11-2 and TRBJ2-1; unclear D gene. This CDR3 spans 17 amino acids. CDR1 is SGHAT and CDR2 is FQNNGV in the germline V gene. The V end lost 3 bases, the J end lost 4 bases, and 19 bases lay between the germline ends. CDR3 region: CASSFYGVKVQYNEQFF. DNA for the CDR3: TGTGCCAGCAGCTTTTACGGAGTCAAGGTACAGTACAATGAGCAGTTCTTC.

The chain employs TRBV5-6 and TRBJ2-5, with 7 bases aligning to TRBD1. Trimming removed 1 base from V and 0 bases from J; junction bases left unmatched: 0. The CDR3 runs 14 residues. Germline CDR1 reads SGHDT; CDR2 reads YYEEEE. The CDR3 coding sequence is TGTGCCAGCAGCTTGACAGGGGACCAAGAGACCCAGTACTTC. As protein: CASSLTGDQETQYF.

This chain connects TRBV11-2 to TRBJ1-1, with 10 bases aligning to TRBD1. Germline loops: CDR1 SGHAT, CDR2 FQNNGV. J was trimmed by 10 bases and V by 6 bases; bases with no gene match: 14. The length of the CDR3 is 15 residues. In nucleotides, the CDR3 is TGTGCCAGCAGTCCCGGGGTGACAGGGGGCGTTCGAGCTTTCTTT. Translated, it gives CASSPGVTGGVRAFF.

The chain couples TRBV27 to TRBJ1-5; possibly TRBD1 for D (5 bases). Trimming took 4 bases from V and 0 from J, leaving 10 bases between them. Germline V gene data show CDR1 as MNHEY and CDR2 as SMNVEV (reference sequence). This CDR3 region has 15 residues. The CDR3 DNA follows: TGTGCCAGCAGTTCAGGGTCGGGTAGCAATCAGCCCCAGCATTTT. Translation: CASSSGSGSNQPQHF.

The J gene is TRBJ1-4, the V gene TRBV18, with no clear D. Germline CDR1 KGHSH, CDR2 LQKENI. V gave up 5 bases and J gave up 8 bases, with 18 bases separating them. The CDR3 sequence is 15 residues long. CDR3: CASSYHSGPAEKLFF. CDR3 coding DNA: TGTGCCAGCTCATATCATTCCGGCCCCGCCGAAAAACTGTTTTTT.

This clone was counted only a few times. The chain employs TRBV7-8 and TRBJ2-7, with 8 positions matching TRBD1. Germline V lookup: CDR1 SGHVS, CDR2 FQNEAQ. Trimming removed 6 bases from V and 6 bases from J; junction bases left unmatched: 13. The CDR3 contains 15 residues. The DNA of the CDR3 is TGTGCCAGCAGGATAACCGGGACAGGTGTGGTCGAGCAGTACTTC. This translates into CASRITGTGVVEQYF.

The V gene is TRBV6-1, the J gene TRBJ2-2, with D possibly being TRBD2 (7 bases). The CDR3 covers 14 residues. Per the germline V gene, CDR1 is MNHNS and CDR2 is SASEGT. V was pared by 3 bases and J by 6 bases, with 11 bases between. The CDR3 is CASSELGGPGELFF. The CDR3 region has the DNA TGTGCCAGCAGTGAGCTCGGGGGGCCCGGGGAGCTGTTTTTT.

The gene calls are TRBV2 and TRBJ2-1; 8 bases are shared with TRBD1. CDR1 is SNHLY, CDR2 FYNNEI, per germline. CDR3 size: 15 residues. The junction had 3 bases not matched to a gene; V was cut back by 5 bases and J by 0 bases. The CDR3 here is CASSRTGSSYNEQFF. The CDR3 DNA is TGTGCCAGCAGTCGGACAGGGAGCTCCTACAATGAGCAGTTCTTC.